This T cell receptor (beta chain) was found in a study of T cell changes during pregnancy in multiple sclerosis. A single count supports this clone. Here immunoSEQ multiplex PCR was the method, and the copy in TCRdb shows in-frame clones only, minus some. Here the sample spans roughly 35,000 clones, about 90% being singletons. V was cut by 0 bases and J by 9 bases, with 10 bases left in between. The CDR3 extends over 13 amino acids. From germline, CDR1 is SGHRS and CDR2 YFSETQ. The rearrangement links TRBV5-1 to TRBJ2-1, with D tentatively TRBD2 (6 bases). The specimen comprised CD4+ T cells from peripheral blood mononuclear cells, sampled after pregnancy. This TCR was sampled from a female donor with multiple sclerosis, enrolled in a pregnancy study. The CDR3 here is CASSLDGGGEQFF. CDR3 DNA sequence: TGCGCCAGCAGCTTGGACGGGGGTGGTGAGCAGTTCTTC.